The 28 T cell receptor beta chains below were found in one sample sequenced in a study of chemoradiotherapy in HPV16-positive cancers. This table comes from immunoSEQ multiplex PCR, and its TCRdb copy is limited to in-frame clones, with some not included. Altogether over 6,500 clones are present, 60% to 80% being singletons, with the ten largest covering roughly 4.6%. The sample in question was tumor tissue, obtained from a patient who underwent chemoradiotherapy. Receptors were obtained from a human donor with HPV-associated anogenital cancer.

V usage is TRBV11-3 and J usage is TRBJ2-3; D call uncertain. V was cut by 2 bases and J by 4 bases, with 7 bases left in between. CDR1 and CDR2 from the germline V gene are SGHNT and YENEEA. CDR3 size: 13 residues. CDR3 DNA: TGTGCCAGCAGCTTATCAAGGGCAGATACGCAGTATTTT. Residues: CASSLSRADTQYF.

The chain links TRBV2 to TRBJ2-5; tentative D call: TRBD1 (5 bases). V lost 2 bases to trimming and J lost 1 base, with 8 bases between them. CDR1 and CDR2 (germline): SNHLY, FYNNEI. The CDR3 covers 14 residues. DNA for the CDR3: TGTGCCAGCAGTGAACAGGGTGTCCAAGAGACCCAGTACTTC. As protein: CASSEQGVQETQYF.

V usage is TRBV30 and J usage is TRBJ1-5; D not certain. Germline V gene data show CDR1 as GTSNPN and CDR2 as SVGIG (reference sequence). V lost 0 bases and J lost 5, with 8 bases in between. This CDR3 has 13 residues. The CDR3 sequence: CAWSVQVDQPQHF. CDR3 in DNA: TGTGCCTGGAGTGTCCAGGTGGATCAGCCCCAGCATTTT.

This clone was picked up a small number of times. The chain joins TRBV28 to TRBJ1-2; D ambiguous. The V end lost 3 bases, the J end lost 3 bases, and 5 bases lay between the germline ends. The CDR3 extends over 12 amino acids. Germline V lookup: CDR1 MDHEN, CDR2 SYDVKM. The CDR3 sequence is CASSLQDYGYTF. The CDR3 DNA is TGTGCCAGCAGTTTGCAGGACTATGGCTACACCTTC.

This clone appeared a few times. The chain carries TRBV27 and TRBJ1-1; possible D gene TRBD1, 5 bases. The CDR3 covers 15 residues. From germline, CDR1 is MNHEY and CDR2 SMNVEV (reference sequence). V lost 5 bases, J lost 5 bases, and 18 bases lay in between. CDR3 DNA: TGTGCCAGCAGTGCTCAGGGATCGATTGTGACTGAAGCTTTCTTT. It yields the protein CASSAQGSIVTEAFF.

CDR3 DNA: TGCGCCAGCAGCCGGTCTGAACTCACCGGGGAGCTGTTTTTT. Translating gives CASSRSELTGELFF. V gene TRBV5-1 combines with J gene TRBJ2-2, with D hard to call. The CDR3 has 14 residues. The V gene lost 4 bases and the J gene lost 4 bases, with 11 bases spanning the gap. Per the germline V gene, CDR1 is SGHRS and CDR2 is YFSETQ.

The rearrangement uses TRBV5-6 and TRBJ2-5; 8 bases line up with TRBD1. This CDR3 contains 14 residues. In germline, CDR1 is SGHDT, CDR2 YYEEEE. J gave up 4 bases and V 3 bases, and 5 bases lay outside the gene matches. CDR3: CASSSKTGAETQYF. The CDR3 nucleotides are TGTGCCAGCAGCTCAAAGACAGGGGCAGAGACCCAGTACTTC.

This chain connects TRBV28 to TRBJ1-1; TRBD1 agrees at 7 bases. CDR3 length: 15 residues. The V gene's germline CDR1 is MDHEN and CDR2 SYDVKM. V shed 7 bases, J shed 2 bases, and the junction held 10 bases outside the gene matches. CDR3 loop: CASTGGGYPNTEAFF. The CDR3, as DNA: TGTGCCAGCACGGGAGGGGGCTACCCCAACACTGAAGCTTTCTTT.

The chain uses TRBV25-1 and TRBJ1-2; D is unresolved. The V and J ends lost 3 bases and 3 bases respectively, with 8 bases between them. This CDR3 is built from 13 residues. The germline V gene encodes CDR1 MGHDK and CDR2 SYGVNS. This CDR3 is CASSDTQYYGYTF. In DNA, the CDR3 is TGTGCCAGCAGTGATACACAGTACTATGGCTACACCTTC.

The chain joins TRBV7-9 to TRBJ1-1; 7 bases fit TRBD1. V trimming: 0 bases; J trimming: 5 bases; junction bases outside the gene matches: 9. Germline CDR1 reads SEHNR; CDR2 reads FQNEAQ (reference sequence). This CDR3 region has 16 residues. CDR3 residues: CASSLAWGRGLTEAFF. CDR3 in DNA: TGTGCCAGCAGCTTAGCTTGGGGAAGGGGGCTTACTGAAGCTTTCTTT.

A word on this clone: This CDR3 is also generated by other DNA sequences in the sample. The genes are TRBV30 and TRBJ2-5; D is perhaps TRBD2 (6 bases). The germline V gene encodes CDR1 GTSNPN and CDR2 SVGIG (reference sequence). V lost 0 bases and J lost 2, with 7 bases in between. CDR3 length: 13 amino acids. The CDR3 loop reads CAWSVGGQETQYF. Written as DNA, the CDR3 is TGTGCCTGGAGTGTGGGGGGACAAGAGACCCAGTACTTC.

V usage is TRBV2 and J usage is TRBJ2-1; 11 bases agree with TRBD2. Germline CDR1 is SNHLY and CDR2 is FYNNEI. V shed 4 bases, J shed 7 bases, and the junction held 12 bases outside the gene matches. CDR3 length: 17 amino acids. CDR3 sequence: CASSVSVAGGPQNEQFF. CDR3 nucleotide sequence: TGTGCCAGCAGTGTATCGGTAGCGGGAGGGCCGCAAAATGAGCAGTTCTTC.

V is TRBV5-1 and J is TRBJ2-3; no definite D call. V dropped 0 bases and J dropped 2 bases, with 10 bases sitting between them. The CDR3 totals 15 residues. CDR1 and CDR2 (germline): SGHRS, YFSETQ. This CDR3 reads CASSLEGSTTDTQYF. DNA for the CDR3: TGCGCCAGCAGCTTGGAGGGCAGCACCACAGATACGCAGTATTTT.

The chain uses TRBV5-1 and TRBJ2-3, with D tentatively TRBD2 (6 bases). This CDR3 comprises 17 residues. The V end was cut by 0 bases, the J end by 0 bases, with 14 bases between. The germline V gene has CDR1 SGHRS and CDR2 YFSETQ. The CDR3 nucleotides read TGCGCCAGCAGCTTGGTGGGGACGGGGACTAGCACAGATACGCAGTATTTT. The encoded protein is CASSLVGTGTSTDTQYF.

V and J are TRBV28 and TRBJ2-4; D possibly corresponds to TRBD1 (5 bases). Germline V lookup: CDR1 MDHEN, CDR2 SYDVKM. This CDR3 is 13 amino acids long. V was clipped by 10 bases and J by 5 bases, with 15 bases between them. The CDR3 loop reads CATLQGTQNIQYF. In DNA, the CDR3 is TGTGCCACCCTCCAGGGTACCCAAAACATTCAGTACTTC.

CDR3 DNA: TGTGCCAGCAGTTACCGCTCTCTAGCGGAGAGTTACGAGCAGTACTTC. Its protein is CASSYRSLAESYEQYF. V gene TRBV6-5 combines with J gene TRBJ2-7; 7 nucleotides align to TRBD2. J was trimmed by 4 bases and V by 2 bases; bases with no gene match: 11. The CDR3 covers 16 residues. CDR1 MNHEY and CDR2 SVGAGI come from the germline V gene.

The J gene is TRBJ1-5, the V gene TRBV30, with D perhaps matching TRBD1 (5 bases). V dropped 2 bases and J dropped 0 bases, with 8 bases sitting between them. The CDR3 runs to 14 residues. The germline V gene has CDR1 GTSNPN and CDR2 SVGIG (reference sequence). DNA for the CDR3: TGTGCCTGGAGTCCAGGGCTTAGCAATCAGCCCCAGCATTTT. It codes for CAWSPGLSNQPQHF.

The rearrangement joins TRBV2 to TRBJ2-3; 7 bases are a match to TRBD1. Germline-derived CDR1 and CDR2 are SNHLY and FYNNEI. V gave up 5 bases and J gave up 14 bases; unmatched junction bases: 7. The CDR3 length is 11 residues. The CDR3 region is CASSLTGSGYF. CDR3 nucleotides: TGTGCCAGCAGTTTGACAGGGTCGGGGTATTTT.

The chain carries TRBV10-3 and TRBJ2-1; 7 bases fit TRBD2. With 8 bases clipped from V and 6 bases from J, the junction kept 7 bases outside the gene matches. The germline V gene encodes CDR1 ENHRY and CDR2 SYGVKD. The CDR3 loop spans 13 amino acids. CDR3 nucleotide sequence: TGTGCCATCGAAGGGGAGGGAGGCAATGAGCAGTTCTTC. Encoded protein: CAIEGEGGNEQFF.

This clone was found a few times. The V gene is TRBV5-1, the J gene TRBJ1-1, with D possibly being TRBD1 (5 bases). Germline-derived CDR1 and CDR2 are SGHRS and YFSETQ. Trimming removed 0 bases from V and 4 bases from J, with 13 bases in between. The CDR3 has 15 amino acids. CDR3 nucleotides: TGCGCCAGCAGCTTGGCCGAGGGAAGGGGCACTGAAGCTTTCTTT. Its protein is CASSLAEGRGTEAFF.

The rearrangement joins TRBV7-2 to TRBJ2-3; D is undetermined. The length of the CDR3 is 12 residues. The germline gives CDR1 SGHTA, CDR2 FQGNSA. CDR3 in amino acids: CASGAFTDTQYF. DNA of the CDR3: TGTGCATCAGGCGCCTTCACAGATACGCAGTATTTT.

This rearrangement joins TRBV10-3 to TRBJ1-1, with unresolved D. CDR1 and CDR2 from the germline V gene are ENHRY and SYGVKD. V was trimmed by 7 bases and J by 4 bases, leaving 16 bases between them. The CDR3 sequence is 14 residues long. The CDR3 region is CAITPGVGSTEAFF. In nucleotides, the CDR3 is TGTGCCATCACCCCCGGAGTGGGGAGCACTGAAGCTTTCTTT.

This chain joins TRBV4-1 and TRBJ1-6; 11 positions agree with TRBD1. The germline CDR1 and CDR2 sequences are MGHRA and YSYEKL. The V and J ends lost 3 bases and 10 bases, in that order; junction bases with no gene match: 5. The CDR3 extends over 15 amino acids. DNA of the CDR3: TGCGCCAGCAGCCATGGGGACAGGGGGAAATCACCCCTCCACTTT. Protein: CASSHGDRGKSPLHF.

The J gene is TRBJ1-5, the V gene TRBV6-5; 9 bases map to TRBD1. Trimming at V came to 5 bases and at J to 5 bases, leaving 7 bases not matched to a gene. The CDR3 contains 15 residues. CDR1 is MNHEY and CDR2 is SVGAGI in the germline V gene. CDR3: CASSPLQGAHQPQHF. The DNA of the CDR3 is TGTGCCAGCAGTCCACTACAGGGGGCGCATCAGCCCCAGCATTTT.

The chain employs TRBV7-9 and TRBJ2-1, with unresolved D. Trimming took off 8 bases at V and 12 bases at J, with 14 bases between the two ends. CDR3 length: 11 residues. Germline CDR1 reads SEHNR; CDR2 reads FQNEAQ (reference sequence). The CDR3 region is CASQGRLMQFF. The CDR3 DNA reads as TGTGCCAGCCAAGGCCGTTTAATGCAGTTCTTC.

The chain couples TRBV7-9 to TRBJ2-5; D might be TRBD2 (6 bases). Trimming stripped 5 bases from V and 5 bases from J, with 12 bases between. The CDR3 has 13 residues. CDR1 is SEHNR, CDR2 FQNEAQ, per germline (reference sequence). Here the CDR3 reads CASSPPGVETQYF. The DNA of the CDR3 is TGTGCCAGCAGCCCGCCGGGAGTGGAGACCCAGTACTTC.

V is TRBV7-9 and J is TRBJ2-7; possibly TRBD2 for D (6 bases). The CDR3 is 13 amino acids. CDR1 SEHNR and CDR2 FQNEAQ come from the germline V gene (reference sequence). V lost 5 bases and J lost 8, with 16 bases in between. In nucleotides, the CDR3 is TGTGCCAGCAGCGAGACTAGATTGCTTCAGCAGTACTTC. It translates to CASSETRLLQQYF.

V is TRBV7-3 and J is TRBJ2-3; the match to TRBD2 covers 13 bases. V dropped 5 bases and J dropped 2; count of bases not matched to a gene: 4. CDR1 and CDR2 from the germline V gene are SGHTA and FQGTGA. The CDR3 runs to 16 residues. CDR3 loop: CASSIGLAGDTDTQYF. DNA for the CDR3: TGTGCCAGCAGCATCGGACTAGCGGGGGACACAGATACGCAGTATTTT. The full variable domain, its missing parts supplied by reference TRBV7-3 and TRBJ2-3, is GAGVSQTPSNKVTEKGKYVELRCDPISGHTALYWYRQSLGQGPEFLIYFQGTGAADDSGLPNDRFFAVRPEGSVSTLKIQRTERGDSAVYLCASSIGLAGDTDTQYFGPGTRLTVL.